The text below deals with one T cell receptor beta chain. The antigen is unknown. TCR beta sequencing covered blood CD8+ and CD4+ T cells. The data are from a study of CD8 T cells in Susac syndrome. Findings and limits, study-wide: The relatively small number of individuals in the TCR sequencing and HLA analysis was acknowledged by the study.

The CDR3 sequence is 13 residues long. Germline V gives CDR1 SGHTA, CDR2 FQGNSA. The V and J ends lost 8 bases and 5 bases respectively, with 15 bases between them. 0.5 to 1 ug RNA was reverse transcribed with random hexamers. Multiplex immunoSEQ PCR targeted 54 Vbeta and 13 Jbeta TCR beta segments. MiXCR, applied by TCRdb to the immunoSEQ multiplex PCR reads, yields one record per CDR3 protein. The data contain some 190,000 distinct CDR3 sequences, roughly 96% of them singletons. Input material: CD4+ T cells from PBMCs. V gene TRBV7-2 combines with J gene TRBJ2-5; either TRBD1 or TRBD2 may supply D (5 bases each). The source is a human donor in good health. This chain's CDR3 is CASGGAGGETQYF. CDR3 DNA: TGTGCCAGCGGGGGAGCCGGCGGGGAGACCCAGTACTTC.